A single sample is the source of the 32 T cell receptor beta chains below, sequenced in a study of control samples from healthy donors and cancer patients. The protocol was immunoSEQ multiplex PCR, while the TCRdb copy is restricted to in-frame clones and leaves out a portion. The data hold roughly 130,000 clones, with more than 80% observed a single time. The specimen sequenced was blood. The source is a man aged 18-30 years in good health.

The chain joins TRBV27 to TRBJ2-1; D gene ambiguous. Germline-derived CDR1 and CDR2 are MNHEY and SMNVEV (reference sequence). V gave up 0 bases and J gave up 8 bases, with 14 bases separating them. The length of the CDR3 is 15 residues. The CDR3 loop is CASSLSWGIRYEQFF. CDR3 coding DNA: TGTGCCAGCAGTTTATCTTGGGGTATTAGGTATGAGCAGTTCTTC.

The CDR3 here is CASSLTGSTIYF. CDR3 coding DNA: TGTGCCAGCAGCCTGACAGGGAGCACCATATATTTT. This chain uses TRBV3-1 (or the pseudogene TRBV3-2) with TRBJ1-3; 7 bases are shared with TRBD1. Germline trimming cut 4 bases from V and 9 bases from J; bases unmatched to any gene: 3. The CDR3 spans 12 residues. The germline V gene has CDR1 LGHDT and CDR2 YNNKEL (reference sequence).

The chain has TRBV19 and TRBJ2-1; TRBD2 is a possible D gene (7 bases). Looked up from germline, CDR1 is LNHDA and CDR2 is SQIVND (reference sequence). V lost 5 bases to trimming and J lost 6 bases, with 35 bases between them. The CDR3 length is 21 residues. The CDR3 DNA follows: TGTGCCAGTAGTCCTCCCGGGGGGACAAAAACAGCGGGAAGTATCCTCAATGAGCAGTTCTTC. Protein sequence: CASSPPGGTKTAGSILNEQFF.

The CDR3 DNA follows: TGTGCCAGCAGCTCTACAGGTGCGTCCTCCTACGAGCAGTACTTC. It encodes CASSSTGASSYEQYF. V is TRBV11-2 and J is TRBJ2-7; maybe TRBD1 (5 bases). The CDR3 is made up of 15 amino acids. Germline CDR1 SGHAT, CDR2 FQNNGV. V lost 4 bases, J lost 0 bases, and 13 bases lay in between.

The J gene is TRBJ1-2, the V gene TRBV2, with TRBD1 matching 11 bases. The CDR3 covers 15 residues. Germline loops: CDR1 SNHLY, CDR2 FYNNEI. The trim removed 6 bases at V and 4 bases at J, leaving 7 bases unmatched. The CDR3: CASRGGTGGVYGYTF. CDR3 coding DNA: TGTGCCAGCAGAGGCGGGACAGGGGGTGTCTATGGCTACACCTTC.

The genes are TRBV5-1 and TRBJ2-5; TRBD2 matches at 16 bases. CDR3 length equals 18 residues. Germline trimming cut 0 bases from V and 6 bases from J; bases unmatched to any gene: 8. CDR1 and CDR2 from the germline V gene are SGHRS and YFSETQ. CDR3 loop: CASSLAAGTSGGVQTQYF. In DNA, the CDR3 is TGCGCCAGCAGCTTGGCCGCTGGGACTAGCGGGGGGGTCCAGACCCAGTACTTC.

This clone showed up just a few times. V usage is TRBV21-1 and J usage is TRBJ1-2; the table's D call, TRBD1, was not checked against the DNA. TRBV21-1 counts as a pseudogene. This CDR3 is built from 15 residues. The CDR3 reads CASSAPRDKLPGYTF. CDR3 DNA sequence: TGTGCCAGCAGCGCGCCCCGGGACAAGCTGCCCGGCTACACCTTC.

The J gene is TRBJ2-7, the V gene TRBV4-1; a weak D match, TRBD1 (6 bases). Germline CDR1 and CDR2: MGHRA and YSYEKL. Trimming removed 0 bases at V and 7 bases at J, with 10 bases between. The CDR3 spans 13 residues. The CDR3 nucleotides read TGCGCCAGCAGCCAAGACCAAGACAGGGAGCAGTACTTC. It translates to CASSQDQDREQYF.

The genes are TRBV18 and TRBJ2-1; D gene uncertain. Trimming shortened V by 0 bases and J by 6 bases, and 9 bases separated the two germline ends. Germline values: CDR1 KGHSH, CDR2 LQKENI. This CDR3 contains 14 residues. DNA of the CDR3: TGTGCCAGCTCACCACCAACTACTCCCAATGAGCAGTTCTTC. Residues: CASSPPTTPNEQFF.

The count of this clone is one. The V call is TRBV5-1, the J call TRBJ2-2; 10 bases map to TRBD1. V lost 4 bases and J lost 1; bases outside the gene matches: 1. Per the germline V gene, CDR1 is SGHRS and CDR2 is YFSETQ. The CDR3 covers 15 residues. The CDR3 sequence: CASSRDRGNTGELFF. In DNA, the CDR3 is TGCGCCAGCAGCCGGGACAGGGGGAACACCGGGGAGCTGTTTTTT. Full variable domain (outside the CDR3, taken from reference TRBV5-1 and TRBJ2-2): KAGVTQTPRYLIKTRGQQVTLSCSPISGHRSVSWYQQTPGQGLQFLFEYFSETQRNKGNFPGRFSGRQFSNSRSEMNVSTLELGDSALYLCASSRDRGNTGELFFGEGSRLTVL.

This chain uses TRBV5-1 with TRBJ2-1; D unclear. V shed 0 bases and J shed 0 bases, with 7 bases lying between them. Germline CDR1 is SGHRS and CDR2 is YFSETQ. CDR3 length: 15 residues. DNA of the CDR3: TGCGCCAGCAGCTTGGGGTTGAGCTCCTACAATGAGCAGTTCTTC. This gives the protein CASSLGLSSYNEQFF.

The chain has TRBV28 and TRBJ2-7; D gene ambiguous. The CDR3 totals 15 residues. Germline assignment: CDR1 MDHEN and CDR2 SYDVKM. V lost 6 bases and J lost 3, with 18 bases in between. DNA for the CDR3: TGTGCCAGCAGCTCCCTGGACGCAGGTTTCTACGAGCAGTACTTC. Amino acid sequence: CASSSLDAGFYEQYF.

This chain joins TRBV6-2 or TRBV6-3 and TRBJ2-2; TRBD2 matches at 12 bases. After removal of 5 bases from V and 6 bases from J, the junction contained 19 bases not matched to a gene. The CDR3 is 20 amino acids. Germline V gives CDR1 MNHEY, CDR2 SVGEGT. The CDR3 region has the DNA TGTGCCAGCAGTCCGCCCCATCAGAGGACTAGCGGGGAGGTCGCCGGGGAGCTGTTTTTT. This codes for CASSPPHQRTSGEVAGELFF.

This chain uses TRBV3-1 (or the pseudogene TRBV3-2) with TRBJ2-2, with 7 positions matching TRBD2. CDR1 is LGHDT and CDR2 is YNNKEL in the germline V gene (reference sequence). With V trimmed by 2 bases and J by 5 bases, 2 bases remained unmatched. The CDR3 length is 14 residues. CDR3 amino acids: CASSQSSGTGELFF. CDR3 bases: TGTGCCAGCAGCCAATCTAGCGGTACCGGGGAGCTGTTTTTT.

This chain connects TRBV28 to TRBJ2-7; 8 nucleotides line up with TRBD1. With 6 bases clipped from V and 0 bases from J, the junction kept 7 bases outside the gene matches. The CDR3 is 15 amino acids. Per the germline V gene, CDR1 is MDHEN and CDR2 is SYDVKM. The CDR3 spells CASSAGQGLSYEQYF. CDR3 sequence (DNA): TGTGCCAGCAGCGCTGGACAGGGACTCTCCTACGAGCAGTACTTC.

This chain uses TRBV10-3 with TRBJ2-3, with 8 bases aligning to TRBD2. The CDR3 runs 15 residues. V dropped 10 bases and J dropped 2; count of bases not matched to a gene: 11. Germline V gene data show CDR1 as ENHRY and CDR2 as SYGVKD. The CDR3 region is CATRRERGPTDTQYF. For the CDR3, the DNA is TGTGCCACCCGGAGGGAGCGGGGGCCCACAGATACGCAGTATTTT.

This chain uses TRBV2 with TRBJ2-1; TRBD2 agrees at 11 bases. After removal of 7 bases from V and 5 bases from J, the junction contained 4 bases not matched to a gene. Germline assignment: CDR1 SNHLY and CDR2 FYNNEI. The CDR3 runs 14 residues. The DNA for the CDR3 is TGTGCCAGCACAGGGACTAGCGGCAACAATGAGCAGTTCTTC. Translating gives CASTGTSGNNEQFF.

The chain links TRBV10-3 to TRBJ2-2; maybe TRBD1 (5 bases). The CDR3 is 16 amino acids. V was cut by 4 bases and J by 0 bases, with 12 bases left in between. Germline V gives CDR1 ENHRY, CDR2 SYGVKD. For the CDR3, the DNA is TGTGCCATCAGTGGGGTGGGGCAGGCGAACACCGGGGAGCTGTTTTTT. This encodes CAISGVGQANTGELFF.

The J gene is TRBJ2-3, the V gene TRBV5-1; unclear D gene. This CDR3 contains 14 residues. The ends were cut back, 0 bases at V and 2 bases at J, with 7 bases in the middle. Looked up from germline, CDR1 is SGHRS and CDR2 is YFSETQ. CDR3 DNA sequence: TGCGCCAGCAGCTTGGCCGACTCCACAGATACGCAGTATTTT. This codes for CASSLADSTDTQYF.

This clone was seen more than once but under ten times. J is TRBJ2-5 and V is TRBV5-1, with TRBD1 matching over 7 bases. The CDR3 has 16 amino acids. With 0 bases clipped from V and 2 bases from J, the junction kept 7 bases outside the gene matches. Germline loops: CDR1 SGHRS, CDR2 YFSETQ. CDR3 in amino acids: CASSLGITGAQETQYF. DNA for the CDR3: TGCGCCAGCAGCTTGGGGATAACAGGGGCTCAAGAGACCCAGTACTTC. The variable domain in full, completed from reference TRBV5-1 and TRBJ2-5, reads KAGVTQTPRYLIKTRGQQVTLSCSPISGHRSVSWYQQTPGQGLQFLFEYFSETQRNKGNFPGRFSGRQFSNSRSEMNVSTLELGDSALYLCASSLGITGAQETQYFGPGTRLLVL.

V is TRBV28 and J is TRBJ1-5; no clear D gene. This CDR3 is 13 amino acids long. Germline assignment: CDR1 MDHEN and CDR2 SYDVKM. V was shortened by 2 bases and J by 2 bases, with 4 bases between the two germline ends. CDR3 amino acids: CASSLIGNQPQHF. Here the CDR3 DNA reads TGTGCCAGCAGTTTAATAGGCAATCAGCCCCAGCATTTT.

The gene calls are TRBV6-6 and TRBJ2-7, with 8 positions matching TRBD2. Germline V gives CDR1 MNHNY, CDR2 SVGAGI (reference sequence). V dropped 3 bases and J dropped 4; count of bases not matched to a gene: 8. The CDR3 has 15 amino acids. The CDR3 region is CASSYATGGFYEQYV. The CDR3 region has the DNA TGTGCCAGCAGTTATGCAACGGGAGGGTTTTACGAGCAGTACGTC.

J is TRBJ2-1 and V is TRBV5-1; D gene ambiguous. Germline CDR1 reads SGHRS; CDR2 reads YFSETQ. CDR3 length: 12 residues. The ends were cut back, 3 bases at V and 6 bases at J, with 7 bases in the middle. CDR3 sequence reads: CASSSQGNEQFF. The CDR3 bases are TGCGCCAGCAGCTCCCAAGGCAATGAGCAGTTCTTC.

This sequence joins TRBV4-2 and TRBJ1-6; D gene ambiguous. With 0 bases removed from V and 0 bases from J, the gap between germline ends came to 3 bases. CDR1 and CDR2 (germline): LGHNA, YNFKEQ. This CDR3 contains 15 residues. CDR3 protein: CASSQEPSYNSPLHF. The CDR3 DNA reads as TGTGCCAGCAGCCAAGAACCCTCCTATAATTCACCCCTCCACTTT.

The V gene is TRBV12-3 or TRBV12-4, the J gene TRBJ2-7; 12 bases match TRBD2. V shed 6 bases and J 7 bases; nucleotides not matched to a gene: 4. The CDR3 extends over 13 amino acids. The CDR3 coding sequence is TGTGCCAGCAGGTCGACTAGCGGGGGAGAGCAGTACTTC. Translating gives CASRSTSGGEQYF.

Here the CDR3 reads CSASSPHTGTYEQYF. In nucleotides, the CDR3 is TGCAGTGCTAGTTCTCCCCACACAGGTACCTACGAGCAGTACTTC. The chain has TRBV20-1 and TRBJ2-7, with D possibly being TRBD1 (5 bases). This CDR3 is built from 15 residues. V dropped 3 bases and J dropped 2 bases, with 17 bases sitting between them. Germline CDR1 is DFQATT and CDR2 is SNEGSKA (reference sequence).

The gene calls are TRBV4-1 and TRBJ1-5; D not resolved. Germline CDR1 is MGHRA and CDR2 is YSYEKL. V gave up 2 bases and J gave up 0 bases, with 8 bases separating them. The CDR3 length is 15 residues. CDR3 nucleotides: TGCGCCAGCAGCCAATTCAGGTATAGCAATCAGCCCCAGCATTTT. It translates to CASSQFRYSNQPQHF.

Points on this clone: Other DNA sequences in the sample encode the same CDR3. CDR3 amino acids: CASSQDPGSNYGYTF. The CDR3 nucleotides are TGCGCCAGCAGCCAAGATCCCGGTTCTAACTATGGCTACACCTTC. The chain joins TRBV4-1 to TRBJ1-2; no clear D gene. Trimming took 0 bases from V and 0 from J, leaving 8 bases between them. The CDR3 loop spans 15 amino acids. CDR1 is MGHRA, CDR2 YSYEKL, per germline.

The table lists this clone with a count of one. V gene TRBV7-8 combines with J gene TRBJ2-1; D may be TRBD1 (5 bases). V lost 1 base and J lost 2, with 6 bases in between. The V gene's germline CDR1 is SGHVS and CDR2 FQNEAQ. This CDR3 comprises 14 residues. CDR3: CASSLGGTYNEQFF. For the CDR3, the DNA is TGTGCCAGCAGCTTAGGGGGCACCTACAATGAGCAGTTCTTC.

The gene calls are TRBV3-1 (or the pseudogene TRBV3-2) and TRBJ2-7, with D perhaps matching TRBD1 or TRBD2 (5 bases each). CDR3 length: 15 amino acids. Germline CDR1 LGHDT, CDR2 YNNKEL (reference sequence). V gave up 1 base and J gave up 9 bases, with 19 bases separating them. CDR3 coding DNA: TGTGCCAGCAGCCAAGGTCGGCAGAGGGGAAGCGGGCAGTACTTC. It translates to CASSQGRQRGSGQYF.

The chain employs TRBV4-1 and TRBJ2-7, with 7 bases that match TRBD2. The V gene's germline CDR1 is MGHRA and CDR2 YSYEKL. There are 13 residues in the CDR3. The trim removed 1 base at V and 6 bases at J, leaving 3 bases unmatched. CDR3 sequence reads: CASSQVTGGEQYV. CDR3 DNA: TGCGCCAGCAGCCAAGTGACGGGGGGCGAGCAGTACGTC.

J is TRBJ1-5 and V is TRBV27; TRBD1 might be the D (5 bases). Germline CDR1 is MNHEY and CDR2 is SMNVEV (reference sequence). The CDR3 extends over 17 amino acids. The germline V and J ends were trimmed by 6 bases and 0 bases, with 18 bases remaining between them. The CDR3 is CASSFPRDGYSNQPQHF. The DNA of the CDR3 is TGTGCCAGCAGCTTTCCCCGGGACGGATATAGCAATCAGCCCCAGCATTTT.